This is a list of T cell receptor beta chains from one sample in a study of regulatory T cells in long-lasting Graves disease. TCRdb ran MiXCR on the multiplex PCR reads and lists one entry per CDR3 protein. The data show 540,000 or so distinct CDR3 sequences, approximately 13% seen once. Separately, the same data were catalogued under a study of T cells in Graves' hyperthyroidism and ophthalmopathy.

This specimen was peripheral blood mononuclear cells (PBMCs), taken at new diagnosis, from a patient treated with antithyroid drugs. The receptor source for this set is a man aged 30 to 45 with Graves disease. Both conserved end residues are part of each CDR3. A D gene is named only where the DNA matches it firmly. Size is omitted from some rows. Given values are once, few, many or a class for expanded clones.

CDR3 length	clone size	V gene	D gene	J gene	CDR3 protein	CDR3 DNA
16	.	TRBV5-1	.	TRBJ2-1	CASRPRPTGSCNEQFF	TGTGCCAGCAGGCCGCGACCAACAGGTTCCTGCAATGAGCAGTTCTTC
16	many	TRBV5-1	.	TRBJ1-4	CASSPSGRDANEKLFF	TGCGCCAGCAGCCCGTCGGGAAGGGACGCCAATGAAAAACTGTTTTTT
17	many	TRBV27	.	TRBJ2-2	CASSFLRTLTGIGELFF	TGTGCCAGCAGTTTCCTCCGGACTCTGACTGGCATCGGGGAGCTGTTTTTT
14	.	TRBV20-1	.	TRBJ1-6	CSARGETYNSPLHF	TGCAGTGCTAGGGGGGAAACGTATAATTCACCCCTCCACTTT
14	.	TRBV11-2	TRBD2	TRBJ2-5	CASSQREMMETQYF	TGTGCCAGCAGCCAGCGGGAGATGATGGAGACCCAGTACTTC
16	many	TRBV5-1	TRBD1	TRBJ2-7	CASSLWGQGSSYEQYF	TGCGCCAGCAGCTTGTGGGGACAGGGGAGCTCCTACGAGCAGTACTTC
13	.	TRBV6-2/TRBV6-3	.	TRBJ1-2	CASSELGVHGYTF	TGTGCCAGCAGTGAATTAGGAGTCCATGGCTACACCTTC
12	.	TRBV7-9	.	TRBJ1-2	CASSRAEGGYTF	TGTGCCAGCAGCCGAGCGGAGGGTGGCTACACCTTC
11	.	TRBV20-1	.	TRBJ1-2	CSALDGRGYTF	TGCAGTGCCCTGGACGGACGTGGCTACACCTTC
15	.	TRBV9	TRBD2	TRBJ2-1	CASRVGGSSYNEQFF	TGTGCCAGCCGCGTGGGCGGGAGCTCCTACAATGAGCAGTTCTTC
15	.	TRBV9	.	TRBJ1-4	CASSPQYRVDEKLFF	TGTGCCAGCAGCCCACAATACAGGGTTGATGAAAAACTGTTTTTT
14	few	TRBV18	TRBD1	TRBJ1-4	CASSPLTGGEKLFF	TGTGCCAGCTCACCATTGACAGGGGGGGAAAAACTGTTTTTT
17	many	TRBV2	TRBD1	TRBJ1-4	CASSDGQGASTNEKLFF	TGTGCCAGCAGTGACGGGCAGGGGGCTTCGACTAATGAAAAACTGTTTTTT
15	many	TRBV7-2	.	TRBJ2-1	CASSLVGGRQGEQFF	TGTGCCAGCAGCTTAGTAGGTGGGAGGCAAGGTGAGCAGTTCTTC
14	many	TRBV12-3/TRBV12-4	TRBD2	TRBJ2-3	CASSFAAGVDTQYF	TGTGCCAGCAGTTTCGCAGCGGGAGTGGATACGCAGTATTTT
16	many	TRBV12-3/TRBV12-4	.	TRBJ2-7	CASSSNFYEARYEQYF	TGTGCCAGCAGCTCCAACTTTTACGAAGCTAGGTACGAGCAGTACTTC
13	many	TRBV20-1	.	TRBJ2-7	CSSPGPTSYEQYF	TGCAGTTCACCGGGGCCTACCTCCTACGAGCAGTACTTC
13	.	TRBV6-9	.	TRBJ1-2	CASSYPGGYGYTF	TGTGCCAGCAGTTACCCGGGGGGCTATGGCTACACCTTC
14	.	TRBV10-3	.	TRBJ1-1	CATSPDGKNTEAFF	TGTGCCACCTCTCCCGACGGGAAAAACACTGAAGCTTTCTTT
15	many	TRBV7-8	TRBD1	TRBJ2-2	CASSKGGWNTGELFF	TGTGCCAGCAGCAAAGGGGGCTGGAACACCGGGGAGCTGTTTTTT
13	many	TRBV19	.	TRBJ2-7	CASSSFGGHEQYF	TGTGCCAGTAGTTCCTTTGGGGGGCACGAGCAGTACTTC
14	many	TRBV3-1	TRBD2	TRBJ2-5	CASGIAGRSETQYF	TGTGCCAGCGGGATAGCGGGGAGGTCTGAGACCCAGTACTTC
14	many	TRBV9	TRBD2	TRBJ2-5	CASSVAGGEETQYF	TGTGCCAGCAGTGTAGCGGGAGGGGAAGAGACCCAGTACTTC
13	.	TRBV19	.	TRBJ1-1	CASSDYGYTEAFF	TGTGCCAGTAGTGATTACGGATACACTGAAGCTTTCTTT
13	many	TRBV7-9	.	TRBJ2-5	CASARSGEETQYF	TGTGCCAGCGCCAGGTCAGGGGAAGAGACCCAGTACTTC
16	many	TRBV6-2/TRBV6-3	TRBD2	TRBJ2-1	CASSYDPAGEYNEQFF	TGTGCCAGCAGTTACGACCCAGCGGGAGAATACAATGAGCAGTTCTTC
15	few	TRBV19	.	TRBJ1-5	CASSKQGQGGQPQHF	TGTGCCAGCTCCAAGCAGGGTCAGGGCGGGCAGCCCCAGCATTTT
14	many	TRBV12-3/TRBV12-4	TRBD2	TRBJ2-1	CASSSPGTRDEQFF	TGTGCCAGCAGTTCTCCCGGGACTAGGGATGAGCAGTTCTTC
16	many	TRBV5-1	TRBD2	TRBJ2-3	CASRGLFGRAGDTQYF	TGCGCCAGCCGTGGCTTATTCGGGAGGGCCGGTGATACGCAGTATTTT
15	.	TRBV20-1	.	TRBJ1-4	CSARDAREIGEKLFF	TGCAGTGCTAGAGATGCCAGGGAAATAGGTGAAAAACTGTTTTTT
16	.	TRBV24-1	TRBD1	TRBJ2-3	CATSTTGGLFSDTQYF	TGTGCCACCAGTACCACAGGGGGGTTGTTTTCAGATACGCAGTATTTT
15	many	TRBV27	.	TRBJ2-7	CASSLSSLGSYEQYF	TGTGCCAGCAGTTTATCAAGCCTGGGGTCCTACGAGCAGTACTTC
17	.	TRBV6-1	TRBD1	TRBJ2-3	CASSEKGPYRGQDTQYF	TGTGCCAGCAGTGAAAAAGGGCCGTACAGGGGTCAAGATACGCAGTATTTT
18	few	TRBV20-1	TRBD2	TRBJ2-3	CSARVPLAEGAQGDTQYF	TGCAGTGCTAGAGTTCCTCTAGCGGAAGGAGCACAAGGAGATACGCAGTATTTT
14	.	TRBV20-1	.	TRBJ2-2	CSARDSYNTGELFF	TGCAGTGCTAGAGATTCGTACAATACCGGGGAGCTGTTTTTT
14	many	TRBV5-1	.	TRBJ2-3	CASSPEDPTDTQYF	TGCGCCAGCAGCCCGGAAGACCCCACAGATACGCAGTATTTT
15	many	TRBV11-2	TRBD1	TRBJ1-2	CASSLDPKGAPGYTF	TGTGCCAGCAGCTTAGATCCGAAGGGGGCGCCTGGCTACACCTTC
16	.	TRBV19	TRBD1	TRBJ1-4	CASSPRGTGMEEKLFF	TGTGCCAGTAGTCCACGGGGGACAGGGATGGAAGAAAAACTGTTTTTT
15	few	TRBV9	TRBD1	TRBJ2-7	CASSGAGGESYEQYF	TGTGCCAGCAGCGGGGCAGGGGGCGAGTCCTACGAGCAGTACTTC
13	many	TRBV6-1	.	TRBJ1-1	CASSEAGTTEAFF	TGTGCCAGCAGTGAAGCAGGGACCACTGAAGCTTTCTTT
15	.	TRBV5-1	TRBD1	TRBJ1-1	CASSLGGTGNTEAFF	TGCGCCAGCAGCTTGGGAGGGACAGGGAATACTGAAGCTTTCTTT
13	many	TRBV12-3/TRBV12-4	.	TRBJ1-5	CASSPDSFQPQHF	TGTGCCAGCAGTCCGGACAGTTTTCAGCCCCAGCATTTT
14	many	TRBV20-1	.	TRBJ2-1	CSARVGNQFNEQFF	TGCAGTGCTAGAGTGGGGAACCAATTCAATGAGCAGTTCTTC
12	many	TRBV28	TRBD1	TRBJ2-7	CASSERDSEQYF	TGTGCCAGCAGTGAACGGGACAGCGAGCAGTACTTC
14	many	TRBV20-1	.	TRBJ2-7	CSAPIHNGGAEQYF	TGCAGTGCTCCAATCCACAACGGGGGCGCCGAGCAGTACTTC
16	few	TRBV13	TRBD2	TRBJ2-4	CASSPGLAGPKNIQYF	TGTGCCAGCAGCCCAGGACTAGCGGGACCCAAAAACATTCAGTACTTC
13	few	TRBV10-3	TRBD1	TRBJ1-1	CAISAGTATEAFF	TGTGCCATCAGTGCCGGGACAGCCACTGAAGCTTTCTTT
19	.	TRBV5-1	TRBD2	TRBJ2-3	CASSLAGTSGSTSTDTQYF	TGCGCCAGCAGCTTGGCCGGGACTAGCGGGAGCACTAGCACAGATACGCAGTATTTT
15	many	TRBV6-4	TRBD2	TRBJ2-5	CASSEGVAGEETQYF	TGTGCCAGCAGTGAGGGAGTAGCGGGGGAAGAGACCCAGTACTTC
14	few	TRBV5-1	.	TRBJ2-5	CASSFGGPRETQYF	TGCGCCAGCAGCTTCGGGGGGCCTCGAGAGACCCAGTACTTC
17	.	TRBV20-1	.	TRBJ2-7	CSARGFSGRQRSYEQYF	TGCAGTGCTAGAGGGTTTAGTGGGAGACAGCGCTCCTACGAGCAGTACTTC
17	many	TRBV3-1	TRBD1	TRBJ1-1	CASSQERAGTANTEAFF	TGTGCCAGCAGCCAAGAAAGAGCCGGGACAGCGAACACTGAAGCTTTCTTT
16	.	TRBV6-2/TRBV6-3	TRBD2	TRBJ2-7	CASSTPPTSGGYEQYF	TGTGCCAGCAGCACCCCCCCTACTAGCGGGGGTTACGAGCAGTACTTC